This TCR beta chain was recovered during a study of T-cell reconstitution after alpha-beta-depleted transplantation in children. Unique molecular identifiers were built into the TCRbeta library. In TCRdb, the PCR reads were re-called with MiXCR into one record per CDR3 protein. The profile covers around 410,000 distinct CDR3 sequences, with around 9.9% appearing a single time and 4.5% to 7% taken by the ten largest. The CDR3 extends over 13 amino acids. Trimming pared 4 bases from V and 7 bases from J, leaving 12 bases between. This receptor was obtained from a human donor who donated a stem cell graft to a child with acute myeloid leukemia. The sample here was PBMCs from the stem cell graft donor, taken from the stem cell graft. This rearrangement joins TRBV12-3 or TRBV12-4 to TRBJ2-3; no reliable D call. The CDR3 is CASSSRPIHTQYF. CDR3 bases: TGTGCCAGCAGTTCTCGTCCAATACATACGCAGTATTTT.